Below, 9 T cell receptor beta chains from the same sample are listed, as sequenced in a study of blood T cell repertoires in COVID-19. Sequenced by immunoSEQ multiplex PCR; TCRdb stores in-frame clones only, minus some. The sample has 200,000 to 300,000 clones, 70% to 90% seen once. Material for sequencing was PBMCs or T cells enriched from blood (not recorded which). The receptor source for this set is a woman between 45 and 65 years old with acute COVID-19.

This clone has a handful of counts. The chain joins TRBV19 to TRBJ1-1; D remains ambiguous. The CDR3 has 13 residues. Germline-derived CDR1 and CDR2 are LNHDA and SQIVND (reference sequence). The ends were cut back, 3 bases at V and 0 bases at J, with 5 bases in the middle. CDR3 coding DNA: TGTGCCAGTAGTATTTACATGAACACTGAAGCTTTCTTT. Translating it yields CASSIYMNTEAFF.

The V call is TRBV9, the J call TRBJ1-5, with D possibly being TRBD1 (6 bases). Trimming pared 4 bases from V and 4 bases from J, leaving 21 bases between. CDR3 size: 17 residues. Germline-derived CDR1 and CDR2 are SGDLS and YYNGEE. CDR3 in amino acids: CASSPGVSNSRNQPQHF. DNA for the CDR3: TGTGCCAGCAGCCCAGGGGTTTCAAACTCTAGGAATCAGCCCCAGCATTTT.

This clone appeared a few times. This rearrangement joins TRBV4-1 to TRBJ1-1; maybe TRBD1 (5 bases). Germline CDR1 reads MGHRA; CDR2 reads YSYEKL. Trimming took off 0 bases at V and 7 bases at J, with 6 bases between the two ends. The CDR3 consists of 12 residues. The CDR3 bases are TGCGCCAGCAGCCAAGAAGGGGTTGAAGCTTTCTTT. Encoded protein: CASSQEGVEAFF.

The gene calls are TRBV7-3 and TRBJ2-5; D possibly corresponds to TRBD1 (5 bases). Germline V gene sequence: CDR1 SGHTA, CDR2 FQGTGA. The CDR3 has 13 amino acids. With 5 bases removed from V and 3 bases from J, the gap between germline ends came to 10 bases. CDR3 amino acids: CASSPDRKETQYF. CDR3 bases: TGTGCCAGCAGCCCAGACAGAAAAGAGACCCAGTACTTC.

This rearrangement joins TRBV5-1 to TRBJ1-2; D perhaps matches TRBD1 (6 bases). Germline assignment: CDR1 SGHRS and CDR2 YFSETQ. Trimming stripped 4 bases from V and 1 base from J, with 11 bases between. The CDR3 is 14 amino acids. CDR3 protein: CASSPDSVNYGYTF. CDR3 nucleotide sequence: TGCGCCAGCAGCCCGGACAGCGTTAACTATGGCTACACCTTC.

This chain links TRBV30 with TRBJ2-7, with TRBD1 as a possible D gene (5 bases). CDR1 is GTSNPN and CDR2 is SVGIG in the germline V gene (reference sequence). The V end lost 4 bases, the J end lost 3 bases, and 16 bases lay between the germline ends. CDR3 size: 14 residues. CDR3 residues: CAWKASGQLYEQYF. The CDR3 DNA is TGTGCCTGGAAGGCGTCCGGACAACTCTACGAGCAGTACTTC. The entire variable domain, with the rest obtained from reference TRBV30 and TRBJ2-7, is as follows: SQTIHQWPATLVQPVGSPLSLECTVEGTSNPNLYWYRQAAGRGLQLLFYSVGIGQISSEVPQNLSASRPQDRQFILSSKKLLLSDSGFYLCAWKASGQLYEQYFGPGTRLTVT.

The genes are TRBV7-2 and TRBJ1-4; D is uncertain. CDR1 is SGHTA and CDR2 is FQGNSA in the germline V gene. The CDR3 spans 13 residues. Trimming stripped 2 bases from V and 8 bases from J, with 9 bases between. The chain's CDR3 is CASSLNSGEKLFF. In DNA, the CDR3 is TGTGCCAGCAGCTTAAATTCGGGGGAAAAACTGTTTTTT.

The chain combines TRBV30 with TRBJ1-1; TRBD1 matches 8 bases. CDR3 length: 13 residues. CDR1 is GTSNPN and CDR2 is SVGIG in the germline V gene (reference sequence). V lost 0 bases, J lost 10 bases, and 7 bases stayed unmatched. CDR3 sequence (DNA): TGTGCCTGGAGTGTACAGGACAGGGATCCAGCTTTCTTT. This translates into CAWSVQDRDPAFF. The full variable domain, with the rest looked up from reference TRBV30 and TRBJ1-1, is SQTIHQWPATLVQPVGSPLSLECTVEGTSNPNLYWYRQAAGRGLQLLFYSVGIGQISSEVPQNLSASRPQDRQFILSSKKLLLSDSGFYLCAWSVQDRDPAFFGQGTRLTVV.

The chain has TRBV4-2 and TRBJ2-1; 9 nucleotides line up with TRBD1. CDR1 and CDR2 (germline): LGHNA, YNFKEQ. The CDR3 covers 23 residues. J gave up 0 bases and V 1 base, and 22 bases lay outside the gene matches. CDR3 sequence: CASSQAQVTGGYSEPSSYNEQFF. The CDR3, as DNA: TGTGCCAGCAGCCAAGCACAGGTTACAGGGGGCTATTCGGAACCAAGCTCCTACAATGAGCAGTTCTTC.